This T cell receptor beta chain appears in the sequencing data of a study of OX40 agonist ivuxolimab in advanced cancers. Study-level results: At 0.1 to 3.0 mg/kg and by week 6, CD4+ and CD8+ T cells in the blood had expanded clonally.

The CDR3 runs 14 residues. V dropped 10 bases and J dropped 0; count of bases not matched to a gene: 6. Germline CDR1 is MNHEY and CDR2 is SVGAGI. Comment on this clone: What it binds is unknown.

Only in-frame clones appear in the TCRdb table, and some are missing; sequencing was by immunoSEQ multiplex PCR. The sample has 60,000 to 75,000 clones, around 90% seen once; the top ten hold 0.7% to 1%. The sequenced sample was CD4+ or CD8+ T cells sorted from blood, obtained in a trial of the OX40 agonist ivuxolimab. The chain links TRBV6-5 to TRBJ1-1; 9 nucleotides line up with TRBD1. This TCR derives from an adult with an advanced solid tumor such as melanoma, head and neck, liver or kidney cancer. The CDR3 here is CATPGQGMNTEAFF. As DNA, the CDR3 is TGTGCCACTCCGGGACAGGGCATGAACACTGAAGCTTTCTTT.